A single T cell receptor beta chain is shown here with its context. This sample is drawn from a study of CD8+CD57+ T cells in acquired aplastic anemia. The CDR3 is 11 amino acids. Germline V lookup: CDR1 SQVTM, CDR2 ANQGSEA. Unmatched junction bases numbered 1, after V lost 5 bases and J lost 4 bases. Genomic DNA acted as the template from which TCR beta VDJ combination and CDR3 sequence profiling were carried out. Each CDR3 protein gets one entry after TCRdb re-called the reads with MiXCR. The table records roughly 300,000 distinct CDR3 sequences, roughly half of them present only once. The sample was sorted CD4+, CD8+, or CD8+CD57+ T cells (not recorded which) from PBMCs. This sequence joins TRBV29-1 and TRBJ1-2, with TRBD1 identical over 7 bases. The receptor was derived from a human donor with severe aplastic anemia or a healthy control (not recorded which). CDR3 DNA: TGCAGCGTTCGACAGGGCTATGGCTACACCTTC. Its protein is CSVRQGYGYTF. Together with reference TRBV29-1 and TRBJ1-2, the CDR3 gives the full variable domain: SAVISQKPSRDICQRGTSLTIQCQVDSQVTMMFWYRQQPGQSLTLIATANQGSEATYESGFVIDKFPISRPNLTFSTLTVSNMSPEDSSIYLCSVRQGYGYTFGSGTRLTVV.